This TCR beta chain was identified during a study of cytomegalovirus exposure and HLA in healthy donors. Findings and caveats of the study: A few of the chains that were CMV-associated were confirmed in vitro to be specific for CMV antigens. Cytomegalovirus-associated TCR beta chains were listed, numbering 150 to 200.

CDR3 length: 15 amino acids. Germline-derived CDR1 and CDR2 are ENHRY and SYGVKD. After removal of 7 bases from V and 4 bases from J, the junction contained 11 bases not matched to a gene. Method: immunoSEQ multiplex PCR; TCRdb's copy keeps in-frame clones and lacks some. The sample shows about 73,000 clones, 85% to 95% of them seen only once. With regard to this clone: The target antigen is unknown.

V and J are TRBV10-3 and TRBJ1-2, with 8 bases that match TRBD1. Sequencing was carried out using PBMCs. The sequence derives from a man between 18 and 29 years old in good health and CMV-seronegative. CDR3 nucleotide sequence: TGTGCCATCACTACCGGGACAGGTCCTTTCTATGGCTACACCTTC. This encodes CAITTGTGPFYGYTF.